This T cell receptor (beta chain) was identified during a study of T cell responses to AZD1222 COVID-19 vaccine. Some second doses came at about 4 weeks and others at about 12 weeks; these were pooled. This CDR3 has 14 amino acids. V lost 4 bases and J lost 3, with 12 bases in between. Germline CDR1 reads SGHNT; CDR2 reads YENEEA. Turning to this clone: Its antigen is undetermined.

Using immunoSEQ multiplex PCR, the repertoire was profiled, and TCRdb retains in-frame clones only, with some absent. The table lists around 110,000 clones, around 90% of them singletons, with 4.5% to 5.5% in the top ten. Study-level results: Only a handful of AZD1222 recipients, six or seven in all, had baseline seropositivity. Spike was spanned by vaccine-associated CD4 TCRs, which were dominant at 160-218 and 743-854. In a largely white British group with more females than males, clonal diversity was possibly underestimated.

The V gene is TRBV11-3, the J gene TRBJ2-5; TRBD2 is a possible D gene (6 bases). Source: peripheral blood, taken 28 days after the second AZD1222 dose. The sequence was collected from an adult who received the AZD1222 COVID-19 vaccine. CDR3 sequence (DNA): TGTGCCAGCAGCTCCGGACTAACGGAAGAGACCCAGTACTTC. Encoded protein: CASSSGLTEETQYF.